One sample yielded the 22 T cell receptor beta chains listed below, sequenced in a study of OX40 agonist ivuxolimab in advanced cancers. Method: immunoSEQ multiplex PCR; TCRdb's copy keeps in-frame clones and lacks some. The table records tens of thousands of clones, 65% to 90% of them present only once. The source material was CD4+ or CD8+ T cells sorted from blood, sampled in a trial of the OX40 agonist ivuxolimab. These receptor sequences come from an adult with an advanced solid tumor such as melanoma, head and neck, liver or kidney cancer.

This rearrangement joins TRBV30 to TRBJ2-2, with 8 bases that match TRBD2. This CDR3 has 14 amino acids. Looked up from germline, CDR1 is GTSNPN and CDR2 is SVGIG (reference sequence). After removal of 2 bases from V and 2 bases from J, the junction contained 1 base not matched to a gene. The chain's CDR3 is CAWSRGGNTGELFF. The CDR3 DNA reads TGTGCCTGGAGTCGGGGGGGAAACACCGGGGAGCTGTTTTTT. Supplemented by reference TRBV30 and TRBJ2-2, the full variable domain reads SQTIHQWPATLVQPVGSPLSLECTVEGTSNPNLYWYRQAAGRGLQLLFYSVGIGQISSEVPQNLSASRPQDRQFILSSKKLLLSDSGFYLCAWSRGGNTGELFFGEGSRLTVL.

Written as DNA, the CDR3 is TGTGCCAGCAGCCAACAGGGGAACTATGGCTACACCTTC. Its translation is CASSQQGNYGYTF. V usage is TRBV7-2 and J usage is TRBJ1-2, with TRBD1 matching 7 bases. The length of the CDR3 is 13 residues. The J segment lost 2 bases and the V segment lost 5 bases, leaving 2 bases of the junction unmatched. Germline CDR1 and CDR2: SGHTA and FQGNSA.

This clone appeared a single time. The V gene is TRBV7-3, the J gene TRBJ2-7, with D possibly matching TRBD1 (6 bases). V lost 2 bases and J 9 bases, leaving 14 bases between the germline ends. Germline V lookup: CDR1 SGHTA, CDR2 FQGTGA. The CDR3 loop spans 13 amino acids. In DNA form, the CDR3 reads TGTGCCAGCAGCTTAGGTCCAGGGGAAAGGCAGTACTTC. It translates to CASSLGPGERQYF.

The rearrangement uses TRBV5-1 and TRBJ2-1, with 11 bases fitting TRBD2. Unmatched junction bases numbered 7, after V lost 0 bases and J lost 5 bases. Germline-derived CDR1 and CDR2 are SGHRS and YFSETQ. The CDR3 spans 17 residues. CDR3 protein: CASSLGLLAGVDNEQFF. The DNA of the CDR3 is TGCGCCAGCAGCTTGGGGTTACTAGCGGGGGTTGACAATGAGCAGTTCTTC.

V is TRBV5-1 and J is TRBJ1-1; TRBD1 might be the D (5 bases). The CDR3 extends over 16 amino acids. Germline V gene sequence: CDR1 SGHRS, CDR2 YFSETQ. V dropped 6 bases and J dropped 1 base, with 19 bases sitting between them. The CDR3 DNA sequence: TGCGCCAGCACCCTTGGGGACCCTGTTCCGAACACTGAAGCTTTCTTT. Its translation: CASTLGDPVPNTEAFF.

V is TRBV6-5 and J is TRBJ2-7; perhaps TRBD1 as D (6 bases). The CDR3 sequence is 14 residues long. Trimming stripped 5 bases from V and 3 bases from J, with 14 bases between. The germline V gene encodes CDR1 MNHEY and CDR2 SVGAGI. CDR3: CASSQTGDSYEQYF. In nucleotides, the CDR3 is TGTGCCAGCAGTCAGACAGGCGACAGCTACGAGCAGTACTTC.

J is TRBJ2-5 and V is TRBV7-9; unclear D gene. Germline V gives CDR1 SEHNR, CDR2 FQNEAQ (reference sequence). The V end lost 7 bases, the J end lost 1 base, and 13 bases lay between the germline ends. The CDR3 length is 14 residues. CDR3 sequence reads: CASTPGRAQETQYF. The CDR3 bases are TGTGCCAGCACCCCAGGCAGAGCCCAAGAGACCCAGTACTTC. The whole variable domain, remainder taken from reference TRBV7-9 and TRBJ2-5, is DTGVSQNPRHKITKRGQNVTFRCDPISEHNRLYWYRQTLGQGPEFLTYFQNEAQLEKSRLLSDRFSAERPKGSFSTLEIQRTEQGDSAMYLCASTPGRAQETQYFGPGTRLLVL.

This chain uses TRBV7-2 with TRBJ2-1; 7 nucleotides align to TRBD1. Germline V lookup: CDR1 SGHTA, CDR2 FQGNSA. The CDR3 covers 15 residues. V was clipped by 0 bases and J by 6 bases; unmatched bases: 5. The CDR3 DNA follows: TGTGCCAGCAGCTTAGCCCAAGGACAGGCCAATGAGCAGTTCTTC. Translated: CASSLAQGQANEQFF.

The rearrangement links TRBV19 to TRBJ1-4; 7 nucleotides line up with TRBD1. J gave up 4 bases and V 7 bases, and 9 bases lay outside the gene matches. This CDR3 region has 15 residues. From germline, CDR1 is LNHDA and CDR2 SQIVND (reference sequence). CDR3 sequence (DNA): TGTGCCAGTATCAAAGACAGGGCCATTAATGAAAAACTGTTTTTT. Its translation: CASIKDRAINEKLFF.

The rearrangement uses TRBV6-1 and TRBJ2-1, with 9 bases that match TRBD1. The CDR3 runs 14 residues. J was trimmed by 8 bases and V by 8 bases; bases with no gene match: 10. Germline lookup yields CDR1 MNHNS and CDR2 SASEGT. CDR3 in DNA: TGTGCCAGCCAAGCCGGGACAGGGTACCATGAGCAGTTCTTC. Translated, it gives CASQAGTGYHEQFF.

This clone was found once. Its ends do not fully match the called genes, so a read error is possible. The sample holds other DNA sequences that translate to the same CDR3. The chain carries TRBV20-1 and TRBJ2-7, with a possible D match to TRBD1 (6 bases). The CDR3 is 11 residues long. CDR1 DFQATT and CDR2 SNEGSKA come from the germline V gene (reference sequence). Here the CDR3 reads CSPQGPYEQYF. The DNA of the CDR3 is TGCAGCCCCCAGGGGCCGTACGAACAGTACTTC.

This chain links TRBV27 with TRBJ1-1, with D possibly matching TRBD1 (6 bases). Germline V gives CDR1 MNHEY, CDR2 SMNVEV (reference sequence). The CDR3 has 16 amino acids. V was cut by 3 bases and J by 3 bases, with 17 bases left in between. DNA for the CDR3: TGTGCCAGCAGTTTTTTGCAGGGGAGGAAATACACTGAAGCTTTCTTT. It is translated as CASSFLQGRKYTEAFF.

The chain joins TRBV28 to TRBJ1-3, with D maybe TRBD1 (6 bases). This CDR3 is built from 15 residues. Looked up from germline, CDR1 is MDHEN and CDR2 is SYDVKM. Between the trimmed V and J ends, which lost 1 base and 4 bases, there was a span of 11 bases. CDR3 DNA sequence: TGTGCCAGCAGTTTATACCGGGGGCCAGGAAACACCATATATTTT. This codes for CASSLYRGPGNTIYF.

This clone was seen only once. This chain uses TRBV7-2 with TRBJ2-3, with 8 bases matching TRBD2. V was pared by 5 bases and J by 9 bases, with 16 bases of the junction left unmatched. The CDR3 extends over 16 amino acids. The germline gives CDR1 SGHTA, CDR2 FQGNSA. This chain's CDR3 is CASSHTIALAASTQYF. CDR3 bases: TGTGCCAGCAGCCATACTATCGCACTAGCGGCCTCAACGCAGTATTTT. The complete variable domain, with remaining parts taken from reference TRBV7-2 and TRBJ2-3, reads GAGVSQSPSNKVTEKGKDVELRCDPISGHTALYWYRQSLGQGLEFLIYFQGNSAPDKSGLPSDRFSAERTGGSVSTLTIQRTQQEDSAVYLCASSHTIALAASTQYFGPGTRLTVL.

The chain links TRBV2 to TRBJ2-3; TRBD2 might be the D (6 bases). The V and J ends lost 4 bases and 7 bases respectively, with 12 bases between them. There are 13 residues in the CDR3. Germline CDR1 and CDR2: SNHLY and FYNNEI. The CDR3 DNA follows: TGTGCCAGCAGTGCCCGGACTACATATACGCAGTATTTT. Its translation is CASSARTTYTQYF.

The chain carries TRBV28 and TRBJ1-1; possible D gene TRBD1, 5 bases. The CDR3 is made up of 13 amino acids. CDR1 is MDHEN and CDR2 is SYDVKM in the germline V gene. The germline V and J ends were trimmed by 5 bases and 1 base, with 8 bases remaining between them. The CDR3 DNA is TGTGCCAGCAGTCCCACAGGGAACACTGAAGCTTTCTTT. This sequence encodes CASSPTGNTEAFF.

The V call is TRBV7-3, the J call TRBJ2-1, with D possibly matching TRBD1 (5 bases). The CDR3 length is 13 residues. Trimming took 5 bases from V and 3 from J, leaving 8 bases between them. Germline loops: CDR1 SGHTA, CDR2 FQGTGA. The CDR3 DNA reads TGTGCCAGCAGCGCGACAGTCTACAATGAGCAGTTCTTC. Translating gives CASSATVYNEQFF.

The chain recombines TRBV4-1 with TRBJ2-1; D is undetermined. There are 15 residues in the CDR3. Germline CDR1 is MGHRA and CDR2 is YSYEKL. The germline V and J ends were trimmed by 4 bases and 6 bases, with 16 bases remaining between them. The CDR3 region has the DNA TGCGCCAGCAGCCCCTACCTAGGTGCCGGCAATGAGCAGTTCTTC. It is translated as CASSPYLGAGNEQFF.

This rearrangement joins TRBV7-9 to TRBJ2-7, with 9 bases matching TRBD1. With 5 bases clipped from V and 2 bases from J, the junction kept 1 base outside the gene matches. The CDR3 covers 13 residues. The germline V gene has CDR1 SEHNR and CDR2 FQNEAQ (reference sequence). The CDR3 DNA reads TGTGCCAGCAGCGGGACAGGGACCTACGAGCAGTACTTC. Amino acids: CASSGTGTYEQYF.

CDR3 region: CASSLETGTGSSYEQYF. CDR3 DNA: TGTGCCAGCAGCTTAGAAACCGGGACAGGGAGCTCCTACGAGCAGTACTTC. V gene TRBV7-2 combines with J gene TRBJ2-7, with 9 bases matching TRBD1. Looked up from germline, CDR1 is SGHTA and CDR2 is FQGNSA. J was trimmed by 0 bases and V by 1 base; bases with no gene match: 7. This CDR3 spans 17 amino acids.

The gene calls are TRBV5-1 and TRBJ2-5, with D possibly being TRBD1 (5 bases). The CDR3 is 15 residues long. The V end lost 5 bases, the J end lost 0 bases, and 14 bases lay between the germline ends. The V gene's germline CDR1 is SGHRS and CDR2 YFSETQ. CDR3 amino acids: CASSYGHSDQETQYF. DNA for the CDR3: TGCGCCAGCAGTTACGGACACTCCGACCAAGAGACCCAGTACTTC.

CDR3 nucleotides: TGTGCCAGCAGCTTGGCTAGGGGGGGCCTACAAGAGACCCAGTACTTC. It is translated as CASSLARGGLQETQYF. The chain uses TRBV5-5 and TRBJ2-5; tentatively, D is TRBD2 (7 bases). The CDR3 is 16 residues long. The germline V gene has CDR1 SGHKS and CDR2 YYEKEE (reference sequence). Trimming took 0 bases from V and 2 from J, leaving 14 bases between them.